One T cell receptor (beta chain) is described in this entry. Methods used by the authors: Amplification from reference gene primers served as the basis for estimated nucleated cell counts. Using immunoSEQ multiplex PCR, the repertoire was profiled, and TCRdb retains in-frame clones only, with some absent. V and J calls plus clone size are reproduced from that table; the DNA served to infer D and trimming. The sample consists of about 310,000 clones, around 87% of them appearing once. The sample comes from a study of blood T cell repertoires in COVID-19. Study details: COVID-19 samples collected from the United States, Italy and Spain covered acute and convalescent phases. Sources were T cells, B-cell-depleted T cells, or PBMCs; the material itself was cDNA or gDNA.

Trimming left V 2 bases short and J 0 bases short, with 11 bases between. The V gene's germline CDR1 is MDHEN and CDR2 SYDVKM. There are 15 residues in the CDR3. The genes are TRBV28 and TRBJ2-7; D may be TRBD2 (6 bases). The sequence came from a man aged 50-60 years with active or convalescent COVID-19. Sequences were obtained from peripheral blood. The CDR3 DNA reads TGTGCCAGCAGTTTACCGGCGGGGAACTCCTACGAGCAGTACTTC. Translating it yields CASSLPAGNSYEQYF.